The next 12 T cell receptor beta chains were all read from a single sample in a study of shared clonotypes between healthy human individuals (dated by TCRdb to about 2020). The library was made by the immunoSEQ multiplex PCR assay. TCRdb took this table from immuneACCESS and kept in-frame rearrangements with V and J called. Such tables lack part of the clones; where checked against another copy, unresolved V genes explain under half of the gap, and the rest is unexplained. This sample comprises 2 million to 2.5 million clones, roughly 96% of them detected only once. Under 0.15% of the sample comes from the top ten. Material: naive CD4+ T cells sorted from blood. What the cell subset or site label conveys for this sample: CD45RA+ positively selected. The receptors here all came from a man aged 18 to 29 in good health.

This clone has a single count. The J gene is TRBJ1-6, the V gene TRBV7-2, with 7 positions matching TRBD1. V lost 5 bases and J lost 0; bases outside the gene matches: 10. The CDR3 runs to 18 residues. Looked up from germline, CDR1 is SGHTA and CDR2 is FQGNSA. For the CDR3, the DNA is TGTGCCAGCAGCCCCGGACAGGCCGTGAGCTCCTATAATTCACCCCTCCACTTT. It codes for CASSPGQAVSSYNSPLHF. Complete variable domain (other parts from reference TRBV7-2 and TRBJ1-6): GAGVSQSPSNKVTEKGKDVELRCDPISGHTALYWYRQSLGQGLEFLIYFQGNSAPDKSGLPSDRFSAERTGGSVSTLTIQRTQQEDSAVYLCASSPGQAVSSYNSPLHFGNGTRLTVT.

This chain joins TRBV7-2 and TRBJ1-1; D perhaps matches TRBD1 (5 bases). In germline, CDR1 is SGHTA, CDR2 FQGNSA. The V end was cut by 5 bases, the J end by 3 bases, with 13 bases between. There are 14 residues in the CDR3. The CDR3 protein is CASSPYDRHTEAFF. The CDR3 region has the DNA TGTGCCAGCAGCCCCTACGACAGACACACTGAAGCTTTCTTT.

CDR3 sequence (DNA): TGTGCCAGCAGTACCACTGGGGGGCGGACTGAAGCTTTCTTT. Translating it yields CASSTTGGRTEAFF. The V and J genes are TRBV28 and TRBJ1-1; D is perhaps TRBD1 (6 bases). CDR3 length equals 14 residues. The germline V gene has CDR1 MDHEN and CDR2 SYDVKM. Trimming removed 5 bases from V and 5 bases from J, with 15 bases in between.

This chain joins TRBV13 and TRBJ2-5; TRBD1 matches at 9 bases. This CDR3 has 17 amino acids. The germline CDR1 and CDR2 sequences are PRHDT and FYEKMQ (reference sequence). After removal of 5 bases from V and 1 base from J, the junction contained 11 bases not matched to a gene. The CDR3 region is CASSLGTGRLIQETQYF. The DNA for the CDR3 is TGTGCCAGCAGCCTTGGGACAGGGAGGCTGATCCAAGAGACCCAGTACTTC. The full variable domain, completed using reference TRBV13 and TRBJ2-5, is AAGVIQSPRHLIKEKRETATLKCYPIPRHDTVYWYQQGPGQDPQFLISFYEKMQSDKGSIPDRFSAQQFSDYHSELNMSSLELGDSALYFCASSLGTGRLIQETQYFGPGTRLLVL.

The rearrangement uses TRBV28 and TRBJ1-3; D ambiguous. V lost 8 bases, J lost 0 bases, and 14 bases lay in between. The CDR3 is 15 residues long. CDR1 and CDR2 from the germline V gene are MDHEN and SYDVKM. As DNA, the CDR3 is TGTGCCAGCCGAACTCAGCAGTTCTCTGGAAACACCATATATTTT. Its translation: CASRTQQFSGNTIYF.

V and J are TRBV11-2 and TRBJ2-5; unclear D gene. The CDR3 covers 13 residues. V was cut by 3 bases and J by 5 bases, with 10 bases left in between. Germline V gene data show CDR1 as SGHAT and CDR2 as FQNNGV. CDR3 DNA: TGTGCCAGCAGCTTGGACGCCGGGGAGACCCAGTACTTC. This translates into CASSLDAGETQYF.

This chain links TRBV7-6 with TRBJ2-5; 7 nucleotides align to TRBD1. The CDR3 spans 18 residues. Trimming at V came to 2 bases and at J to 2 bases, leaving 14 bases not matched to a gene. CDR1 is SGHVS and CDR2 is FNYEAQ in the germline V gene. The CDR3 bases are TGTGCCAGCAGCTTAAGAGGGGGCCCCCAAGGGGCTCAAGAGACCCAGTACTTC. Its translation: CASSLRGGPQGAQETQYF.

The chain links TRBV4-3 to TRBJ2-1, with 9 nucleotides matching TRBD2. Germline lookup yields CDR1 LGHNA and CDR2 YSLEER. Losses at the gene ends were 1 base for V and 6 bases for J; bases not matched to a gene: 4. CDR3 length equals 15 residues. CDR3 sequence reads: CASSQGAGGVNEQFF. Written as DNA, the CDR3 is TGCGCCAGCAGCCAAGGCGCGGGAGGGGTCAATGAGCAGTTCTTC.

The rearrangement uses TRBV14 and TRBJ2-7; D is unclear. V gave up 3 bases and J gave up 0 bases, with 12 bases separating them. CDR3 length equals 15 residues. Germline loops: CDR1 SGHDN, CDR2 FVKESK. DNA for the CDR3: TGTGCCAGCAGCCAGAGACACATGAGCTCCTACGAGCAGTACTTC. The encoded protein is CASSQRHMSSYEQYF.

The chain carries TRBV6-5 and TRBJ2-3; D call uncertain. Germline CDR1 reads MNHEY; CDR2 reads SVGAGI. The CDR3 has 11 amino acids. V shed 7 bases and J shed 3 bases, with 5 bases lying between them. CDR3 protein: CASTHTDTQYF. CDR3 in DNA: TGTGCCAGCACCCATACAGATACGCAGTATTTT.

The chain couples TRBV29-1 to TRBJ2-5; D remains unclear. The CDR3 length is 11 residues. From germline, CDR1 is SQVTM and CDR2 ANQGSEA. Trimming removed 7 bases from V and 4 bases from J, with 10 bases in between. CDR3 region: CSALSPETQYF. The CDR3 DNA is TGCAGCGCCCTATCCCCAGAGACCCAGTACTTC. The full variable domain, rest sourced from reference TRBV29-1 and TRBJ2-5, is SAVISQKPSRDICQRGTSLTIQCQVDSQVTMMFWYRQQPGQSLTLIATANQGSEATYESGFVIDKFPISRPNLTFSTLTVSNMSPEDSSIYLCSALSPETQYFGPGTRLLVL.

As to this clone: The same CDR3 also results from other DNA sequences found in this sample. V and J are TRBV30 and TRBJ1-2; 10 bases match TRBD1. This CDR3 is built from 12 residues. The trim removed 5 bases at V and 8 bases at J, leaving 5 bases unmatched. From germline, CDR1 is GTSNPN and CDR2 SVGIG (reference sequence). CDR3 loop: CAWRQGAVGYTF. CDR3 DNA sequence: TGTGCCTGGCGACAGGGGGCGGTCGGCTACACCTTC.